Sequencing of this T cell receptor beta chain was carried out in a study of blood T cells in healthy people across ages. Primers used in a second PCR of roughly 6 to 11 cycles were a sample-barcoded 5' primer and a J-beta primer mix. TCRdb passed the 5' RACE reads through MiXCR, listing each CDR3 protein once. The sample contains around 800,000 distinct CDR3 sequences, roughly 25% of which appear only once. Germline CDR1 MGHDK, CDR2 SYGVNS. This CDR3 comprises 15 residues. V was pared by 4 bases and J by 5 bases, with 17 bases between. Ranging in age from roughly 6 to 100, the donors were healthy Caucasian individuals from Russia. As to this clonotype: What it binds is unknown.

Notes on the study in general: The authors considered diversity estimates from one million T cells to be underestimates.

The data were also submitted as part of a second study, on T cells of mothers and their children.

The V gene is TRBV25-1, the J gene TRBJ2-5, with a weak D call TRBD1 (5 bases). Material for sequencing was blood. The clonotype originates from a boy between 10 and 17 years old in good health. CDR3 amino acids: CASSAPWGNGETQYF. The CDR3, as DNA: TGTGCCAGCAGTGCTCCTTGGGGCAACGGGGAGACCCAGTACTTC.